This T cell receptor beta chain was sequenced for a study of blood T cell repertoires in COVID-19. At the level of the study: Both acute and convalescent COVID-19 samples were obtained from the United States, Italy and Spain.

This clone appeared once. The CDR3 is made up of 15 amino acids. Trimming removed 0 bases from V and 10 bases from J; junction bases left unmatched: 6. The V gene's germline CDR1 is LNHNV and CDR2 YYDKDF (reference sequence). The Seattle site enrolled patients during active infection and followed them longitudinally. Authors' analysis steps: Cell counts per sample came from amplifying reference gene primers. Assay used: immunoSEQ multiplex PCR; TCRdb lists only in-frame clones, some missing. V, J and clone size derive from that table, while D and trimming were established from the DNA sequence. The data contain roughly 150,000 clones, around four fifths of them singletons.

The rearrangement joins TRBV15 to TRBJ2-1, with TRBD2 matching over 10 bases. Specimen: peripheral blood. This TCR was sampled from a woman of 80 years or more with COVID-19, enrolled during active disease. The CDR3 DNA follows: TGTGCCACCAGCAGAGATCTAGCGGGAGATGGGGAGCAGTTCTTC. Translated: CATSRDLAGDGEQFF.